These 14 T cell receptor beta chains came from one sample sequenced in a study of shared clonotypes between healthy human individuals. Sequencing used immunoSEQ multiplex PCR; TCRdb keeps in-frame clones, though not all of them. The sample includes about 2.4 million clones, 93% of them seen just once. Sequenced input: naive CD4+ T cells from PBMCs. Subset in this sample: CD45RA+ positively selected. All receptors come from a man aged 18 to 30 in good health. Some clones in this sample may be carry-over from other donors' samples.

About this clone itself: The sample has other DNA sequences that encode this CDR3 too. The chain combines TRBV27 with TRBJ2-7, with a possible D match to TRBD2 (5 bases). From germline, CDR1 is MNHEY and CDR2 SMNVEV (reference sequence). Trimming stripped 6 bases from V and 4 bases from J, with 10 bases between. The CDR3 length is 12 residues. Written as DNA, the CDR3 is TGTGCCAGCAGCAACCGGGGTTACGAGCAGTACTTC. Its protein product is CASSNRGYEQYF.

The V call is TRBV27, the J call TRBJ1-5; no definite D call. This CDR3 spans 12 amino acids. The germline V and J ends were trimmed by 3 bases and 9 bases, with 9 bases remaining between them. Germline-derived CDR1 and CDR2 are MNHEY and SMNVEV (reference sequence). Here the CDR3 DNA reads TGTGCCAGCAGTTTTTCGGGTGGGCCCCAGCATTTT. Its translation is CASSFSGGPQHF.

This chain joins TRBV25-1 and TRBJ2-2; D is unresolved. This CDR3 contains 16 residues. Germline CDR1 MGHDK, CDR2 SYGVNS. The V gene lost 1 base and the J gene lost 0 bases, with 9 bases spanning the gap. CDR3 sequence: CASSELDGTNTGELFF. The DNA for the CDR3 is TGTGCCAGCAGTGAATTAGATGGGACGAACACCGGGGAGCTGTTTTTT.

This clone was seen only once. The chain couples TRBV27 to TRBJ2-7; D remains ambiguous. The V end was cut by 3 bases, the J end by 4 bases, with 13 bases between. Germline lookup yields CDR1 MNHEY and CDR2 SMNVEV (reference sequence). The CDR3 sequence is 14 residues long. The CDR3 nucleotides are TGTGCCAGCAGTTTCTCCCGGATTGGGTACGAGCAGTACTTC. Its protein product is CASSFSRIGYEQYF.

Notes on this clone: Here the CDR3 omits its conserved ending phenylalanine or tryptophan, so a read error is the likely source. No DNA is shown, since the ends of the CDR3 on it are uncertain; the CDR3 is the one TCRdb lists. The chain combines TRBV30 with TRBJ2-7; the tabulated D call, TRBD2, remains unverified against the DNA. Germline values: CDR1 GTSNPN, CDR2 SVGIG (reference sequence). The CDR3 spans 13 amino acids, including both terminal residues. This chain's CDR3 is CAWSVPKFGSLML.

J is TRBJ2-1 and V is TRBV18; a weak D match, TRBD1 (6 bases). This CDR3 contains 15 residues. Per germline, CDR1 KGHSH and CDR2 LQKENI. V was trimmed by 0 bases and J by 5 bases, leaving 11 bases between them. The CDR3 reads CASSPPGTPHNEQFF. In nucleotides, the CDR3 is TGTGCCAGCTCACCACCCGGGACACCACACAATGAGCAGTTCTTC.

This chain joins TRBV28 and TRBJ2-1; D may be TRBD1 (5 bases). CDR1 and CDR2 (germline): MDHEN, SYDVKM. Trimming took off 7 bases at V and 5 bases at J, with 21 bases between the two ends. The CDR3 consists of 16 residues. This CDR3 reads CASTLGVSASDNEQFF. CDR3 sequence (DNA): TGTGCCAGCACCTTAGGGGTCAGCGCATCCGACAATGAGCAGTTCTTC.

The V and J genes are TRBV19 and TRBJ1-1, with a tentative D call TRBD1 (6 bases). Germline CDR1 and CDR2: LNHDA and SQIVND (reference sequence). Trimming took 9 bases from V and 1 from J, leaving 18 bases between them. CDR3 length equals 15 residues. The chain's CDR3 is CASSSGGAGNTEAFF. CDR3 bases: TGTGCCAGCTCCTCCGGGGGGGCGGGGAACACTGAAGCTTTCTTT.

J is TRBJ1-6 and V is TRBV14; D is perhaps TRBD1 (6 bases). This CDR3 is 16 amino acids long. Trimming pared 5 bases from V and 10 bases from J, leaving 21 bases between. Germline V lookup: CDR1 SGHDN, CDR2 FVKESK. The CDR3 is CASSYALQGVRSPLHF. The CDR3 DNA is TGTGCCAGCAGCTACGCCCTACAGGGCGTTAGATCACCCCTCCACTTT.

This clone appeared a single time. This chain joins TRBV30 and TRBJ1-2; D is unclear. V was cut by 0 bases and J by 8 bases, with 10 bases left in between. CDR3 size: 12 residues. Germline loops: CDR1 GTSNPN, CDR2 SVGIG (reference sequence). CDR3 protein: CAWSVPVRGYTF. Written as DNA, the CDR3 is TGTGCCTGGAGTGTACCGGTGCGCGGCTACACCTTC.

The chain links TRBV5-6 to TRBJ1-1; 8 bases line up with TRBD1. V dropped 1 base and J dropped 2; count of bases not matched to a gene: 4. Germline V gives CDR1 SGHDT, CDR2 YYEEEE. The CDR3 length is 15 residues. CDR3 amino acids: CASSLLDRVNTEAFF. Here the CDR3 DNA reads TGTGCCAGCAGCTTGCTGGACAGGGTAAACACTGAAGCTTTCTTT. The full variable domain, rest sourced from reference TRBV5-6 and TRBJ1-1, is DAGVTQSPTHLIKTRGQQVTLRCSPKSGHDTVSWYQQALGQGPQFIFQYYEEEERQRGNFPDRFSGHQFPNYSSELNVNALLLGDSALYLCASSLLDRVNTEAFFGQGTRLTVV.

This clone has just one count. Other nucleotide sequences from this sample produce the same CDR3. CDR3 residues: CASSGRYMNTEAFF. CDR3 nucleotide sequence: TGTGCCAGCAGTGGACGGTACATGAACACTGAAGCTTTCTTT. The gene calls are TRBV2 and TRBJ1-1; no definite D call. The CDR3 has 14 residues. The V gene lost 4 bases and the J gene lost 0 bases, with 9 bases spanning the gap. Germline V lookup: CDR1 SNHLY, CDR2 FYNNEI. The full variable domain, rest sourced from reference TRBV2 and TRBJ1-1, is EPEVTQTPSHQVTQMGQEVILRCVPISNHLYFYWYRQILGQKVEFLVSFYNNEISEKSEIFDDQFSVERPDGSNFTLKIRSTKLEDSAMYFCASSGRYMNTEAFFGQGTRLTVV.

The chain combines TRBV29-1 with TRBJ1-1; the D gene is possibly TRBD1 (5 bases). Germline-derived CDR1 and CDR2 are SQVTM and ANQGSEA. The V and J ends lost 8 bases and 3 bases respectively, with 19 bases between them. This CDR3 comprises 14 residues. This chain's CDR3 is CSCRGLRGYTEAFF. The CDR3 DNA sequence: TGCAGCTGCCGGGGGTTAAGAGGTTACACTGAAGCTTTCTTT.

The rearrangement uses TRBV10-3 and TRBJ2-3, with 9 positions matching TRBD2. The CDR3 loop spans 17 amino acids. The V segment lost 2 bases and the J segment 7 bases; nucleotides outside the gene matches: 13. In germline, CDR1 is ENHRY, CDR2 SYGVKD. CDR3 sequence: CAISERPQREVSNTQYF. The CDR3 DNA sequence: TGTGCCATCAGTGAGCGACCACAGCGGGAGGTTAGCAATACGCAGTATTTT.